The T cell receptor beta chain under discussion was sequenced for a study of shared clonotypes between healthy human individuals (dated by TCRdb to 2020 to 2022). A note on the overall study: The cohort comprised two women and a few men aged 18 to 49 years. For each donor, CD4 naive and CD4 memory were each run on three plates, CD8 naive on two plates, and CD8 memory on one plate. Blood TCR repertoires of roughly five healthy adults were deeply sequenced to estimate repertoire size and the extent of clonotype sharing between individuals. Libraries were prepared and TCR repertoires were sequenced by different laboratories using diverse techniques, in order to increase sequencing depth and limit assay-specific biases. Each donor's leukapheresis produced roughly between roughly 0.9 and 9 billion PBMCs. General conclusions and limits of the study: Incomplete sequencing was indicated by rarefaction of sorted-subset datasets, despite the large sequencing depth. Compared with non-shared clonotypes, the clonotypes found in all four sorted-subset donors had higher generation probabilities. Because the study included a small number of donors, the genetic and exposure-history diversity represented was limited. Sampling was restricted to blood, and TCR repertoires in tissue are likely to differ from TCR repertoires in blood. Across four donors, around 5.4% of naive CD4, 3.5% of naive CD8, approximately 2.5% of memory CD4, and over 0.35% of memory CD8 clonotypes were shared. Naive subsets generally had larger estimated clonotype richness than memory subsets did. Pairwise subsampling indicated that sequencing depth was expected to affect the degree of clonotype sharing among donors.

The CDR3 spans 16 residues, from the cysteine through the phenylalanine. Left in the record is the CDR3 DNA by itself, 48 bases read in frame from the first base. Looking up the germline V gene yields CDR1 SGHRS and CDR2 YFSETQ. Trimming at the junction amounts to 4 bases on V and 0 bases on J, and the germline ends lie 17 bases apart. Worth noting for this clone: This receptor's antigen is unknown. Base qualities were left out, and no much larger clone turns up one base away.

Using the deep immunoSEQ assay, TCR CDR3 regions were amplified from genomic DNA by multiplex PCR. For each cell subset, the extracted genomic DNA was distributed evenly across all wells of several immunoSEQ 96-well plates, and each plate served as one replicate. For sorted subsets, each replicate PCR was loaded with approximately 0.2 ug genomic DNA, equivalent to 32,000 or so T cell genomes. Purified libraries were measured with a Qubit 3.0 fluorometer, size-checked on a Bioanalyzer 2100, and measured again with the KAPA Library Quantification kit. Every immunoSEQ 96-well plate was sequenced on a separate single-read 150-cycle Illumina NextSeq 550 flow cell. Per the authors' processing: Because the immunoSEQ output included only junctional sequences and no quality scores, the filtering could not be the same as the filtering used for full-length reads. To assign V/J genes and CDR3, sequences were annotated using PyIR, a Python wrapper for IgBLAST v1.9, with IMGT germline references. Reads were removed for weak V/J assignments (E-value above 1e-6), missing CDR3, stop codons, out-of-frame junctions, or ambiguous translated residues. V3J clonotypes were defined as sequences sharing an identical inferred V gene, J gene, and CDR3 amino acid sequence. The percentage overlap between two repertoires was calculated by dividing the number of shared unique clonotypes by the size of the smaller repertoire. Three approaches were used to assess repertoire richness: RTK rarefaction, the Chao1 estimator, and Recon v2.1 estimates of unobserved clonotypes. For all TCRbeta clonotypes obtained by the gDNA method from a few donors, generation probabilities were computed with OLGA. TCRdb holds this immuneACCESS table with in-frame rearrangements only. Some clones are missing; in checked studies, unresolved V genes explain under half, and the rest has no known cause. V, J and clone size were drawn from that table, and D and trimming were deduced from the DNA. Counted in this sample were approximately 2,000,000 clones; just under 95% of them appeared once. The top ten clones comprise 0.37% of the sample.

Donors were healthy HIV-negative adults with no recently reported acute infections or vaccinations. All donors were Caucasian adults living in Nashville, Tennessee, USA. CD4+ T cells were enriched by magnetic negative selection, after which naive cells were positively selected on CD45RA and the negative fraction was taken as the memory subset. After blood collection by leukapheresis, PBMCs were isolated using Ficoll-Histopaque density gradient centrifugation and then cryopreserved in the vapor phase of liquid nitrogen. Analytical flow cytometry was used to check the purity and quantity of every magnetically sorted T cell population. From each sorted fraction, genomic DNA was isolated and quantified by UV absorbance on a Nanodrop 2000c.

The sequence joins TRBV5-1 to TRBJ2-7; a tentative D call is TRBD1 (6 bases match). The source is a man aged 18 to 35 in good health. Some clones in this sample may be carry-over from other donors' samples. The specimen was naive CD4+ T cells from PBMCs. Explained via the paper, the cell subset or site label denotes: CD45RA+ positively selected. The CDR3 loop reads CASSPRTGTFSYEQYF. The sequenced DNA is TGCGCCAGCAGCCCCCGGACCGGGACATTCTCCTACGAGCAGTACTTC. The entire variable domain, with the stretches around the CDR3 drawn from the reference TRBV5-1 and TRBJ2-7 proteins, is KAGVTQTPRYLIKTRGQQVTLSCSPISGHRSVSWYQQTPGQGLQFLFEYFSETQRNKGNFPGRFSGRQFSNSRSEMNVSTLELGDSALYLCASSPRTGTFSYEQYFGPGTRLTVT.